The rows below give T cell receptor beta chains drawn from one sample of a study of blood T cell repertoires in COVID-19. Sequenced by immunoSEQ multiplex PCR; TCRdb stores in-frame clones only, minus some. The table includes about 250,000 clones, approximately 90% detected once. Source material: PBMCs or T cells enriched from blood (not recorded which). The origin of the receptors is a woman aged 45-59 years who had recovered from COVID-19. Each CDR3 is given with its conserved first and last residue. Each record gives: CDR3 DNA, CDR3 protein, clone size, J gene, V gene, D gene. The D gene is left open where the match is weak. Not every row has a clone size; where given, it reads once, few, many or a size class.

CDR3 DNA: TGTGCCAGCAGTTACCCCACGGGGGGACCAATCACAGATACGCAGTATTTT
CDR3 protein: CASSYPTGGPITDTQYF
clone size: NA
J gene: TRBJ2-3
V gene: TRBV6-2/TRBV6-3
D gene: TRBD2

CDR3 DNA: TGTGCCACCAGTGACCCGACTAGCGGGAGACGTAATGAGCAGTTCTTC
CDR3 protein: CATSDPTSGRRNEQFF
clone size: NA
J gene: TRBJ2-1
V gene: TRBV24-1
D gene: TRBD2

CDR3 DNA: TGCGCCAGCAGATCGGCAGGGGCGGTTGGCTACACCTTC
CDR3 protein: CASRSAGAVGYTF
clone size: NA
J gene: TRBJ1-2
V gene: TRBV4-1
D gene: NA

CDR3 DNA: TGTGCCAGCAGTGTTAGGGGTGGCTACACCTTC
CDR3 protein: CASSVRGGYTF
clone size: NA
J gene: TRBJ1-2
V gene: TRBV2
D gene: NA

CDR3 DNA: TGTGCCAGCAGCCTCACTAGCGGGATGGGAGATACGCAGTATTTT
CDR3 protein: CASSLTSGMGDTQYF
clone size: NA
J gene: TRBJ2-3
V gene: TRBV11-3
D gene: TRBD2

CDR3 DNA: TGTGCCAGCAGGAAACCGACAGGGCCAGCTTTCTTT
CDR3 protein: CASRKPTGPAFF
clone size: NA
J gene: TRBJ1-1
V gene: TRBV6-5
D gene: TRBD1

CDR3 DNA: TGTGCCAGCAGCTTAGCGCAGGGGAGTAATTCACCCCTCCACTTT
CDR3 protein: CASSLAQGSNSPLHF
clone size: NA
J gene: TRBJ1-6
V gene: TRBV7-2
D gene: NA

CDR3 DNA: TGCGCCAGCAGCCAGGGCAGAACTAATGAAAAACTGTTTTTT
CDR3 protein: CASSQGRTNEKLFF
clone size: NA
J gene: TRBJ1-4
V gene: TRBV5-1
D gene: NA

CDR3 DNA: TGTGCCAGCAGTTCGGGACTAGCCACCGGGGAGCTGTTTTTT
CDR3 protein: CASSSGLATGELFF
clone size: once
J gene: TRBJ2-2
V gene: TRBV6-2/TRBV6-3
D gene: TRBD2

CDR3 DNA: TGCGCCAGCAGCGAGGGACTAGCGGGAGAGGAGACCCAGTACTTC
CDR3 protein: CASSEGLAGEETQYF
clone size: NA
J gene: TRBJ2-5
V gene: TRBV5-1
D gene: TRBD2

CDR3 DNA: TGCGCCAGCAGCCGACCGGGACAGGGTTTACCTTACGAGCAGTACTTC
CDR3 protein: CASSRPGQGLPYEQYF
clone size: NA
J gene: TRBJ2-7
V gene: TRBV5-1
D gene: TRBD1

CDR3 DNA: TGCGCCAGCAGCCACGGAGGGGGGGCAGGAGGCCGGCAGACTGAAGCTTTCTTT
CDR3 protein: CASSHGGGAGGRQTEAFF
clone size: NA
J gene: TRBJ1-1
V gene: TRBV4-3
D gene: NA

CDR3 DNA: TGTGCCAGCAGGGTAGAGGGGAACACTGAAGCTTTCTTT
CDR3 protein: CASRVEGNTEAFF
clone size: NA
J gene: TRBJ1-1
V gene: TRBV12-3/TRBV12-4
D gene: NA

CDR3 DNA: TGTGCCAGCAGCTTAGGTGGGACTAGCGGGAGGTATGAGCAGTTCTTC
CDR3 protein: CASSLGGTSGRYEQFF
clone size: NA
J gene: TRBJ2-1
V gene: TRBV11-3
D gene: TRBD2

CDR3 DNA: TGCGCCAGCAGCCCCCGACGGGAGCAGAACACCGGGGAGCTGTTTTTT
CDR3 protein: CASSPRREQNTGELFF
clone size: NA
J gene: TRBJ2-2
V gene: TRBV4-3
D gene: NA

CDR3 DNA: TGTGCCAGCAGTTTTCAGGGGCTGAGGACCGGGGAGCTGTTTTTT
CDR3 protein: CASSFQGLRTGELFF
clone size: NA
J gene: TRBJ2-2
V gene: TRBV28
D gene: NA

CDR3 DNA: TGTGCCAGCTCACCACGTCAGCGGCAAGAGACCCAGTACTTC
CDR3 protein: CASSPRQRQETQYF
clone size: NA
J gene: TRBJ2-5
V gene: TRBV18
D gene: NA

CDR3 DNA: TGTGCCAGCAGTTACGTACCAGAAGATAACTATGGCTACACCTTC
CDR3 protein: CASSYVPEDNYGYTF
clone size: NA
J gene: TRBJ1-2
V gene: TRBV6-5
D gene: NA

CDR3 DNA: TGTGCCAGCAGCTCCCCCGTTCTCGGGCGGGAGTTGTACAATGAGCAGTTCTTC
CDR3 protein: CASSSPVLGRELYNEQFF
clone size: few
J gene: TRBJ2-1
V gene: TRBV7-8
D gene: TRBD2

CDR3 DNA: TGCGCCAGCAGCCCTCGACAGGGTATCACAGATACGCAGTATTTT
CDR3 protein: CASSPRQGITDTQYF
clone size: NA
J gene: TRBJ2-3
V gene: TRBV5-1
D gene: TRBD1

CDR3 DNA: TGCGCCAGCAGCTCACAAGGGGCTAGGCGGGCTTTCTTT
CDR3 protein: CASSSQGARRAFF
clone size: NA
J gene: TRBJ1-1
V gene: TRBV5-1
D gene: NA

CDR3 DNA: TGTGCCAGCACTCGACTCTACTCGGATTCACCCCTCCACTTT
CDR3 protein: CASTRLYSDSPLHF
clone size: few
J gene: TRBJ1-6
V gene: TRBV6-6
D gene: NA

CDR3 DNA: TGTGCCATCAGGCCAAGCGGGAACCAAGAGACCCAGTACTTC
CDR3 protein: CAIRPSGNQETQYF
clone size: NA
J gene: TRBJ2-5
V gene: TRBV10-3
D gene: TRBD2

CDR3 DNA: TGTGCCAGTATTCGAACGGGGCGGGGTCAAGAGACCCAGTACTTC
CDR3 protein: CASIRTGRGQETQYF
clone size: NA
J gene: TRBJ2-5
V gene: TRBV27
D gene: NA

CDR3 DNA: TGTGCCAGCAGGGCGGGACAGGCCAGGCAAGAGACCCAGTACTTC
CDR3 protein: CASRAGQARQETQYF
clone size: NA
J gene: TRBJ2-5
V gene: TRBV28
D gene: TRBD1

CDR3 DNA: TGTGCCAGCAGCTCCCCCAGGGGGCAGGGCTCCTACGAGCAGTACTTC
CDR3 protein: CASSSPRGQGSYEQYF
clone size: once
J gene: TRBJ2-7
V gene: TRBV5-6
D gene: TRBD1

CDR3 DNA: TGTGCCACCAGTGGCCTAGCGCGGGAGGGCACAGATACGCAGTATTTT
CDR3 protein: CATSGLAREGTDTQYF
clone size: NA
J gene: TRBJ2-3
V gene: TRBV24-1
D gene: TRBD2

CDR3 DNA: TGCGCCAGCAGCCCCGGACACAATCAGCCCCAGCATTTT
CDR3 protein: CASSPGHNQPQHF
clone size: NA
J gene: TRBJ1-5
V gene: TRBV5-1
D gene: NA

CDR3 DNA: TGTGCCAGCAGACGGACTAGCGGGAGTCGGCAAGAGACCCAGTACTTC
CDR3 protein: CASRRTSGSRQETQYF
clone size: NA
J gene: TRBJ2-5
V gene: TRBV5-4
D gene: TRBD2

CDR3 DNA: TGTGCCAGCTCCCTCACAGGGTTCCCCACTGAAGCTTTCTTT
CDR3 protein: CASSLTGFPTEAFF
clone size: NA
J gene: TRBJ1-1
V gene: TRBV18
D gene: NA

CDR3 DNA: TGTGCCAGCAGCCACGGCGGGCCCTACGAGCAGTACTTC
CDR3 protein: CASSHGGPYEQYF
clone size: few
J gene: TRBJ2-7
V gene: TRBV14
D gene: NA

CDR3 DNA: TGTGCCAGCAGCCCGGACGCCATACGGACAGGACTAGGCTACACCTTC
CDR3 protein: CASSPDAIRTGLGYTF
clone size: NA
J gene: TRBJ1-2
V gene: TRBV5-6
D gene: TRBD1

CDR3 DNA: TGTGCCAGCAGCTTAGCCCGACAGGGTCTAGTGGAGCAGTACTTC
CDR3 protein: CASSLARQGLVEQYF
clone size: few
J gene: TRBJ2-7
V gene: TRBV7-2
D gene: TRBD1

CDR3 DNA: TGTGCCAGCAGTGTGACAGGGGACGGCAGGACCCAGCATTTT
CDR3 protein: CASSVTGDGRTQHF
clone size: NA
J gene: TRBJ1-5
V gene: TRBV28
D gene: TRBD1

CDR3 DNA: TGCGCCAGCAGCCAAGCCCAGTCGAACACTGAAGCTTTCTTT
CDR3 protein: CASSQAQSNTEAFF
clone size: NA
J gene: TRBJ1-1
V gene: TRBV4-1
D gene: NA

CDR3 DNA: TGTGCCACCAGTGATTTGCCGAACGGGAACAATGAGCAGTTCTTC
CDR3 protein: CATSDLPNGNNEQFF
clone size: NA
J gene: TRBJ2-1
V gene: TRBV24-1
D gene: NA

CDR3 DNA: TGTGCCAGCAGCTTCCTTCCGGGAGGGCCGAATGAGCAGTTCTTC
CDR3 protein: CASSFLPGGPNEQFF
clone size: NA
J gene: TRBJ2-1
V gene: TRBV7-2
D gene: TRBD2

CDR3 DNA: TGTGCCAGCAGTTTATACCGATCCCAAGGGGCCCCCGGGGAGCTGTTTTTT
CDR3 protein: CASSLYRSQGAPGELFF
clone size: NA
J gene: TRBJ2-2
V gene: TRBV28
D gene: NA

CDR3 DNA: TGTGCCTGGGGACAGGGGGCGCAAGGAAACACCATATATTTT
CDR3 protein: CAWGQGAQGNTIYF
clone size: NA
J gene: TRBJ1-3
V gene: TRBV30
D gene: TRBD1

CDR3 DNA: TGTGCCAGCAGCTTCACGGACAGGGGGGAGACCCAGTACTTC
CDR3 protein: CASSFTDRGETQYF
clone size: NA
J gene: TRBJ2-5
V gene: TRBV7-3
D gene: TRBD1

CDR3 DNA: TGCAGTGTTAGCCCGTTTTACGAGCAGTACTTC
CDR3 protein: CSVSPFYEQYF
clone size: NA
J gene: TRBJ2-7
V gene: TRBV20-1
D gene: NA

CDR3 DNA: TGTGCCAGCAGCCTGGTAGCCCAGGGGGCAACTAATGAAAAACTGTTTTTT
CDR3 protein: CASSLVAQGATNEKLFF
clone size: NA
J gene: TRBJ1-4
V gene: TRBV3-1/TRBV3-2
D gene: TRBD1

CDR3 DNA: TGTGCCTGGAGTATGTTCTCAGGCCGGGGTCCCTACGGCTACACCTTC
CDR3 protein: CAWSMFSGRGPYGYTF
clone size: NA
J gene: TRBJ1-2
V gene: TRBV30
D gene: NA

CDR3 DNA: TGTGCCACCAGTGATTCCCGTAGCGGGCGCCAGTTCTTC
CDR3 protein: CATSDSRSGRQFF
clone size: NA
J gene: TRBJ2-1
V gene: TRBV24-1
D gene: TRBD2

CDR3 DNA: TGCGCCAGCAGCCAAGGAGGGAGGAAGGGCAATTCACCCCTCCACTTT
CDR3 protein: CASSQGGRKGNSPLHF
clone size: NA
J gene: TRBJ1-6
V gene: TRBV4-3
D gene: NA

CDR3 DNA: TGTGCCAGCAGGTCCAGGGGAGCTGGGGCCAACGTCCTGACTTTC
CDR3 protein: CASRSRGAGANVLTF
clone size: NA
J gene: TRBJ2-6
V gene: TRBV27
D gene: NA

CDR3 DNA: TGTGCCAGCAGCGTAAGGTCGGCAGGGGATGGCTACACCTTC
CDR3 protein: CASSVRSAGDGYTF
clone size: NA
J gene: TRBJ1-2
V gene: TRBV9
D gene: NA

CDR3 DNA: TGTGCCAGCAGTTTACTAGCGGATTACAATGAGCAGTTCTTC
CDR3 protein: CASSLLADYNEQFF
clone size: once
J gene: TRBJ2-1
V gene: TRBV28
D gene: TRBD2

CDR3 DNA: TGCGCCAGCAGCATCGATCTATCGCCGACAGATACGCAGTATTTT
CDR3 protein: CASSIDLSPTDTQYF
clone size: few
J gene: TRBJ2-3
V gene: TRBV5-1
D gene: NA